This record looks at one T cell receptor (beta chain) sequence and its context. Its specificity is unknown. The RNA, roughly 0.45 to 1 ug, was put through reverse transcription using random hexamers. With immunoSEQ multiplex PCR, TCR beta CDR3 was amplified across 54 Vbeta and 13 Jbeta. MiXCR was run by TCRdb on the immunoSEQ multiplex PCR reads, yielding one entry per CDR3 protein. Of 110,000 to 150,000 distinct CDR3 sequences detected, 90% to 96% appear once; the ten largest clones hold approximately 0.08%. The data stem from a study of CD8 T cells in Susac syndrome. Study as a whole: Patients with Susac syndrome were therapy-naive, on corticosteroids, or on intravenous immunoglobulin alone at blood draw.

TCR beta sequences were obtained from blood CD8+ and CD4+ T cells. Study results and caveats: The study's TCR sequencing and HLA analysis covered a relatively small number of individuals, and the study acknowledged this.

Trimming stripped 4 bases from V and 3 bases from J, with 13 bases between. In germline, CDR1 is SQVTM, CDR2 ANQGSEA. CDR3 length: 14 amino acids. The chain is built from TRBV29-1 and TRBJ1-5; maybe TRBD1 (6 bases). Sequenced sample: CD4+ T cells from PBMCs. The clonotype comes from a human donor with Susac syndrome. CDR3 nucleotide sequence: TGCAGCGTTGGGTTCAGGGGTCCCAATCAGCCCCAGCATTTT. Translating gives CSVGFRGPNQPQHF.